This T cell receptor (beta chain) was sequenced during a study of blood T cell repertoires in COVID-19. Across the whole study: Samples representing acute and convalescent COVID-19 were sourced from the United States, Italy and Spain. PBMCs, B-cell-depleted T cells, or T cells were the source of the cDNA or gDNA that made up the material.

The germline V and J ends were trimmed by 0 bases and 1 base, with 12 bases remaining between them. This CDR3 has 16 amino acids. Germline V lookup: CDR1 SGHTA, CDR2 FQGTGA. Authors' data handling: Amplification of reference gene primers provided the estimated nucleated cell counts. Sequencing was performed with immunoSEQ multiplex PCR; in TCRdb, only in-frame clones are kept and a portion is missing. The DNA was the basis for D and trimming; V, J and clone size are from that table. The table includes around 200,000 clones, about four fifths detected once. This TCR derives from a woman aged 50 to 65 with acute or convalescent COVID-19. Sequencing used peripheral blood. V usage is TRBV7-3 and J usage is TRBJ1-1; D unclear. CDR3 sequence: CASSLTPPPGNTEAFF. The CDR3 nucleotides read TGTGCCAGCAGCTTAACTCCCCCTCCGGGGAACACTGAAGCTTTCTTT.